The 3 T cell receptor beta chains below were found in one sample sequenced in a study of control samples from healthy donors and cancer patients. The data were produced by immunoSEQ multiplex PCR, yet TCRdb's version contains in-frame clones alone and is incomplete. The data contain some 130,000 clones, about nine tenths of them singletons. Material: PBMCs. The receptor source for this set is a man aged 50-60 years with head and neck cancer.

This clone has more than one count but fewer than ten. In nucleotides, the CDR3 is TGTGCCAGCAGTTTAACTCCAGGAGGCTACGAGCAGTACTTC. Its translation is CASSLTPGGYEQYF. V usage is TRBV27 and J usage is TRBJ2-7; maybe TRBD2 (5 bases). V was pared by 2 bases and J by 3 bases, with 11 bases between. This CDR3 spans 14 amino acids. Per germline, CDR1 MNHEY and CDR2 SMNVEV (reference sequence).

The chain carries TRBV27 and TRBJ1-2; D is possibly TRBD1 (6 bases). With 6 bases removed from V and 4 bases from J, the gap between germline ends came to 18 bases. Germline values: CDR1 MNHEY, CDR2 SMNVEV (reference sequence). The length of the CDR3 is 15 residues. The CDR3 spells CASRYTGKGSYGYTF. In nucleotides, the CDR3 is TGTGCCAGCAGATACACAGGGAAGGGGAGCTATGGCTACACCTTC.

The chain has TRBV6-5 and TRBJ1-1, with 7 positions matching TRBD1. CDR3 length equals 15 residues. Germline loops: CDR1 MNHEY, CDR2 SVGAGI. The V segment lost 5 bases and the J segment 2 bases; nucleotides outside the gene matches: 8. The CDR3 loop reads CASSLRQGGNTEAFF. The DNA for the CDR3 is TGTGCCAGCAGTCTAAGACAGGGTGGAAACACTGAAGCTTTCTTT.